Described below is a single T cell receptor (beta chain) sequence and its context. What it binds is unknown. This sample is part of a study of somatic mutations in cytotoxic T cells in rheumatoid arthritis. Points from the study as a whole: Among rheumatoid arthritis patients, TRBV07 appeared slightly underrepresented, and this finding was left without any adjustment for multiple comparisons. Comparison of CD8+ T-cell clonality between rheumatoid arthritis patients and age-matched healthy controls yielded no significant difference.

Both CD4+ and CD8+ cells were separated through positive magnetic bead selection, and their purity was verified using flow cytometry. Germline V CDR1 and CDR2: SNHLY, FYNNEI. V was trimmed by 1 base and J by 2 bases, leaving 8 bases between them. The CDR3 runs 14 residues. Authors' processing steps: Some patient CD8+ clones were larger than 1%, and these rarely matched published virus-specific TCRB sequences. Produced via immunoSEQ multiplex PCR; TCRdb's table is partial and in-frame only. V and J calls and clone size are as listed in that table; D and trimming were resolved from the DNA. The table includes over 15,000 clones, approximately 80% detected once.

The specimen sequenced was CD8+ T cells sorted from blood. The sequence came from an adult with rheumatoid arthritis. The chain has TRBV2 and TRBJ1-2; D not resolved. The CDR3 loop is CASSEGARNYGYTF. The CDR3 DNA is TGTGCCAGCAGTGAAGGGGCCAGAAACTATGGCTACACCTTC.